These 22 T cell receptor beta chains share one sample of origin, sequenced in a study of blood T cell repertoires in COVID-19. The table came from immunoSEQ multiplex PCR; TCRdb's copy has only in-frame clones and leaves some out. The sample records around 240,000 clones, around four fifths being singletons. Sequenced material: peripheral blood. All receptors derive from a woman aged 80 or over with acute or convalescent COVID-19.

In this sample, this clone turned up once. V and J are TRBV4-3 and TRBJ2-2; tentative D call: TRBD2 (7 bases). Germline CDR1 and CDR2: LGHNA and YSLEER. The CDR3 is 17 amino acids. The V and J ends lost 0 bases and 5 bases respectively, with 16 bases between them. CDR3 sequence: CASSQDLGGGRTGELFF. CDR3 sequence (DNA): TGCGCCAGCAGCCAAGATCTAGGGGGGGGCCGAACCGGGGAGCTGTTTTTT.

A few counts support this clone. This sequence joins TRBV5-4 and TRBJ2-7; tentative D call: TRBD1 (6 bases). This CDR3 contains 13 residues. The V end was cut by 0 bases, the J end by 2 bases, with 6 bases between. Germline V gene lookup returns CDR1 SGHNT and CDR2 YYREEE (reference sequence). The CDR3 region has the DNA TGTGCCAGCAGCTTGGGGGGGCCCTACGAGCAGTACTTC. Protein sequence: CASSLGGPYEQYF.

This clone was counted a few times. The V and J genes are TRBV5-5 and TRBJ1-2; D is possibly TRBD1 (6 bases). The CDR3 is made up of 13 amino acids. CDR1 and CDR2 from the germline V gene are SGHKS and YYEKEE (reference sequence). The V end was cut by 6 bases, the J end by 6 bases, with 15 bases between. In nucleotides, the CDR3 is TGTGCCAGCATCGAGGGGGAATTCAATGGCTACACCTTC. Amino acid sequence: CASIEGEFNGYTF. Full variable domain (rest looked up from reference TRBV5-5 and TRBJ1-2): DAGVTQSPTHLIKTRGQQVTLRCSPISGHKSVSWYQQVLGQGPQFIFQYYEKEERGRGNFPDRFSARQFPNYSSELNVNALLLGDSALYLCASIEGEFNGYTFGSGTRLTVV.

This chain joins TRBV28 and TRBJ2-2, with D hard to call. The germline V gene has CDR1 MDHEN and CDR2 SYDVKM. The CDR3 totals 11 residues. The V and J ends lost 2 bases and 9 bases respectively, with 4 bases between them. CDR3 protein: CASSLRRELFF. In DNA form, the CDR3 reads TGTGCCAGCAGTTTACGTAGGGAGCTGTTTTTT.

The V call is TRBV25-1, the J call TRBJ2-7, with a possible D match to TRBD1 (5 bases). With 9 bases removed from V and 4 bases from J, the gap between germline ends came to 19 bases. The germline V gene has CDR1 MGHDK and CDR2 SYGVNS. The CDR3 is 14 amino acids. For the CDR3, the DNA is TGTGCCAGTCGCCCGACTTGGGGCCGTTACGAGCAGTACTTC. It is translated as CASRPTWGRYEQYF.

V usage is TRBV29-1 and J usage is TRBJ2-7; TRBD1 agrees at 7 bases. This CDR3 is 14 amino acids long. The J segment lost 3 bases and the V segment lost 2 bases, leaving 7 bases of the junction unmatched. CDR1 SQVTM and CDR2 ANQGSEA come from the germline V gene. CDR3 coding DNA: TGCAGCGTTGAATCTGCGACAGGGCTCTACGAGCAGTACTTC. Its protein product is CSVESATGLYEQYF.

This clone appeared a single time. V and J are TRBV7-9 and TRBJ2-6; TRBD1 is a possible D gene (5 bases). The germline V gene has CDR1 SEHNR and CDR2 FQNEAQ (reference sequence). CDR3 length equals 13 residues. The V end was cut by 11 bases, the J end by 0 bases, with 8 bases between. For the CDR3, the DNA is TGTGCCGGAGACAGCTCTGGGGCCAACGTCCTGACTTTC. This sequence encodes CAGDSSGANVLTF.

The chain recombines TRBV6-2 or TRBV6-3 with TRBJ2-2; D is undetermined. CDR1 is MNHEY and CDR2 is SVGEGT in the germline V gene. The CDR3 contains 15 residues. V lost 2 bases to trimming and J lost 5 bases, with 12 bases between them. The DNA for the CDR3 is TGTGCCAGCAGTTACGAGTGGGCTCGGACCGGGGAGCTGTTTTTT. This gives the protein CASSYEWARTGELFF.

This rearrangement joins TRBV19 to TRBJ2-7, with D tentatively TRBD2 (6 bases). Germline loops: CDR1 LNHDA, CDR2 SQIVND (reference sequence). Trimming left V 5 bases short and J 3 bases short, with 17 bases between. The CDR3 is made up of 15 amino acids. In DNA form, the CDR3 reads TGTGCCAGTAGTTTGGGGTTCGCGGGAAGCTACGAGCAGTACTTC. Translated: CASSLGFAGSYEQYF.

The V gene is TRBV28, the J gene TRBJ2-5; perhaps TRBD1 as D (5 bases). CDR1 is MDHEN, CDR2 SYDVKM, per germline. V lost 2 bases, J lost 1 base, and 11 bases lay in between. The CDR3 has 15 residues. The CDR3 sequence is CASSLRGSSQETQYF. The CDR3 DNA reads TGTGCCAGCAGTTTAAGGGGCAGCTCCCAAGAGACCCAGTACTTC. Drawing the rest from reference TRBV28 and TRBJ2-5, the complete variable domain is DVKVTQSSRYLVKRTGEKVFLECVQDMDHENMFWYRQDPGLGLRLIYFSYDVKMKEKGDIPEGYSVSREKKERFSLILESASTNQTSMYLCASSLRGSSQETQYFGPGTRLLVL.

V and J are TRBV9 and TRBJ2-1; tentative D call: TRBD2 (5 bases). V shed 4 bases and J shed 10 bases, with 15 bases lying between them. The germline gives CDR1 SGDLS, CDR2 YYNGEE. The CDR3 contains 13 residues. CDR3 nucleotides: TGTGCCAGCAGCCCTAGGACTTCACAAGAGCAGTTCTTC. It translates to CASSPRTSQEQFF. The complete variable domain, with remaining parts taken from reference TRBV9 and TRBJ2-1, reads DSGVTQTPKHLITATGQRVTLRCSPRSGDLSVYWYQQSLDQGLQFLIQYYNGEERAKGNILERFSAQQFPDLHSELNLSSLELGDSALYFCASSPRTSQEQFFGPGTRLTVL.

V is TRBV6-5 and J is TRBJ1-6, with TRBD1 matching 8 bases. The CDR3 spans 16 residues. Germline CDR1 and CDR2: MNHEY and SVGAGI. J gave up 9 bases and V 4 bases, and 11 bases lay outside the gene matches. The CDR3 protein is CASSFNTGGMGSPLHF. The CDR3 bases are TGTGCCAGCAGTTTCAACACAGGGGGAATGGGTTCACCCCTCCACTTT.

The genes are TRBV3-1 (or the pseudogene TRBV3-2) and TRBJ2-3; D not resolved. The CDR3 spans 15 residues. Trimming pared 3 bases from V and 1 base from J, leaving 11 bases between. In germline, CDR1 is LGHDT, CDR2 YNNKEL (reference sequence). The CDR3 bases are TGTGCCAGCAGCCATGCCAGCGATCGCACAGATACGCAGTATTTT. It translates to CASSHASDRTDTQYF.

The chain is built from TRBV7-9 and TRBJ1-4, with no clear D. There are 14 residues in the CDR3. V shed 5 bases and J shed 5 bases, with 12 bases lying between them. The V gene's germline CDR1 is SEHNR and CDR2 FQNEAQ (reference sequence). CDR3 loop: CASSEGGRNEKLFF. CDR3 in DNA: TGTGCCAGCAGCGAGGGAGGGCGAAATGAAAAACTGTTTTTT.

The chain carries TRBV5-1 and TRBJ2-3; 8 bases line up with TRBD2. The CDR3 loop spans 16 amino acids. J was trimmed by 4 bases and V by 1 base; bases with no gene match: 8. From germline, CDR1 is SGHRS and CDR2 YFSETQ. The CDR3 DNA reads as TGCGCCAGCAGCTTGCCCGGACTAGCAATTTCAGATACGCAGTATTTT. It translates to CASSLPGLAISDTQYF. Together with reference TRBV5-1 and TRBJ2-3, the CDR3 gives the full variable domain: KAGVTQTPRYLIKTRGQQVTLSCSPISGHRSVSWYQQTPGQGLQFLFEYFSETQRNKGNFPGRFSGRQFSNSRSEMNVSTLELGDSALYLCASSLPGLAISDTQYFGPGTRLTVL.

As to this clone: The same CDR3 arises from other DNA sequences in this sample as well. The chain employs TRBV4-3 and TRBJ2-2; D possibly corresponds to TRBD1 (5 bases). The CDR3 loop spans 16 amino acids. From germline, CDR1 is LGHNA and CDR2 YSLEER. V lost 1 base and J 0 bases, leaving 9 bases between the germline ends. CDR3: CASSQGGGANTGELFF. CDR3 sequence (DNA): TGCGCCAGCAGCCAAGGGGGCGGAGCGAACACCGGGGAGCTGTTTTTT.

The rearrangement links TRBV18 to TRBJ2-5, with D possibly matching TRBD2 (6 bases). The CDR3 loop spans 15 amino acids. CDR1 is KGHSH, CDR2 LQKENI, per germline. The V end was cut by 3 bases, the J end by 2 bases, with 13 bases between. The DNA of the CDR3 is TGTGCCAGCTCACCGAATTGGGCGGGGCAAGAGACCCAGTACTTC. Translated, it gives CASSPNWAGQETQYF.

The J gene is TRBJ2-7, the V gene TRBV7-8; D might be TRBD1 (5 bases). V gave up 1 base and J gave up 2 bases, with 9 bases separating them. The CDR3 sequence is 14 residues long. The germline V gene has CDR1 SGHVS and CDR2 FQNEAQ. The DNA of the CDR3 is TGTGCCAGCAGCTTAGGGGGCAGTACCTACGAGCAGTACTTC. Translated: CASSLGGSTYEQYF.

The chain uses TRBV7-2 and TRBJ2-5, with 8 bases identical to TRBD2. The CDR3 loop spans 15 amino acids. Germline-derived CDR1 and CDR2 are SGHTA and FQGNSA. Unmatched junction bases numbered 8, after V lost 5 bases and J lost 3 bases. The CDR3 loop reads CASSPGGAGEETQYF. The CDR3 bases are TGTGCCAGCAGCCCCGGGGGGGCGGGAGAAGAGACCCAGTACTTC. The full variable domain, completed using reference TRBV7-2 and TRBJ2-5, is GAGVSQSPSNKVTEKGKDVELRCDPISGHTALYWYRQSLGQGLEFLIYFQGNSAPDKSGLPSDRFSAERTGGSVSTLTIQRTQQEDSAVYLCASSPGGAGEETQYFGPGTRLLVL.

The V gene is TRBV3-1 (or the pseudogene TRBV3-2), the J gene TRBJ2-5; the D is unclear. Germline loops: CDR1 LGHDT, CDR2 YNNKEL (reference sequence). There are 13 residues in the CDR3. V dropped 4 bases and J dropped 5 bases, with 11 bases sitting between them. The CDR3 spells CASSLPVSETQYF. Here the CDR3 DNA reads TGTGCCAGCAGCCTCCCCGTATCCGAGACCCAGTACTTC.

V gene TRBV27 combines with J gene TRBJ1-1; 9 nucleotides line up with TRBD1. V was clipped by 5 bases and J by 5 bases; unmatched bases: 6. Germline assignment: CDR1 MNHEY and CDR2 SMNVEV (reference sequence). The CDR3 totals 14 residues. The CDR3 DNA sequence: TGTGCCAGCAGTAAGGGACAGGGACAGACTGAAGCTTTCTTT. It encodes CASSKGQGQTEAFF.

Comment on this clone: One junction end does not reproduce the germline sequence, and a read error may be involved. CDR3 sequence: CASSTRPDTPHSF. CDR3 bases: TGTGCCAGCAGCACCAGACCCGACACGCCGCACAGCTTC. The rearrangement links TRBV7-9 to TRBJ1-2, with unresolved D. The length of the CDR3 is 13 residues. Germline V gene lookup returns CDR1 SEHNR and CDR2 FQNEAQ (reference sequence).